These 21 T cell receptor beta chains were sequenced from one sample in a study of shared clonotypes between healthy human individuals. TCRdb keeps only in-frame clones here, not all; method: immunoSEQ multiplex PCR. The table includes about 2.4 million clones, approximately 94% detected once. Specimen: naive CD4+ T cells from PBMCs. Subset noted: CD45RA+ positively selected. These receptors originate from a man younger than 35 in good health. Some clones in this sample may be carry-over from other donors' samples.

This clone appeared once. The gene calls are TRBV2 and TRBJ1-6; D gene ambiguous. Germline V gene data show CDR1 as SNHLY and CDR2 as FYNNEI. The CDR3 runs 12 residues. Trimming left V 7 bases short and J 7 bases short, with 8 bases between. The CDR3 nucleotides are TGTGCCAGCACGACATACAATTCACCCCTCCACTTT. Encoded protein: CASTTYNSPLHF.

The CDR3 reads CASSVGPAGTGPGYEQYF. In DNA, the CDR3 is TGTGCCAGCAGCGTAGGGCCTGCCGGGACAGGGCCGGGGTACGAGCAGTACTTC. The chain couples TRBV9 to TRBJ2-7; 9 bases fit TRBD1. Germline V lookup: CDR1 SGDLS, CDR2 YYNGEE. Trimming cost V 0 bases and J 4 bases; bases outside gene matches: 14. This CDR3 comprises 18 residues.

A word on this clone: This CDR3 is also generated by other DNA sequences in the sample. This sequence joins TRBV4-3 and TRBJ2-3; D may be TRBD1 (6 bases). This CDR3 has 14 amino acids. CDR1 is LGHNA and CDR2 is YSLEER in the germline V gene. Trimming pared 4 bases from V and 3 bases from J, leaving 11 bases between. Written as DNA, the CDR3 is TGCGCCAGCAGCCTATTACAGGGTACAGATACGCAGTATTTT. Encoded protein: CASSLLQGTDTQYF.

This clone occurred once. V and J are TRBV25-1 and TRBJ2-5; TRBD1 matches at 12 bases. The last part of the DNA fits TRBJ2-7 better; the J call may be wrong. The germline V gene encodes CDR1 MGHDK and CDR2 SYGVNS. The CDR3 has 17 amino acids. CDR3 coding DNA: TGTGCCAGCAGTGAATGGGGGACAGGGGGCACCGTGAACGAGCAGTACTTC. Translated: CASSEWGTGGTVNEQYF.

Details on this clone: Within the sample, other DNA sequences also encode this same CDR3. The V and J genes are TRBV5-1 and TRBJ2-1; possible D gene TRBD2, 5 bases. Germline lookup yields CDR1 SGHRS and CDR2 YFSETQ. Trimming shortened V by 0 bases and J by 0 bases, and 7 bases separated the two germline ends. This CDR3 is built from 15 residues. The CDR3 DNA follows: TGCGCCAGCAGCTTGGGCGGGTTCTCCTACAATGAGCAGTTCTTC. Protein sequence: CASSLGGFSYNEQFF.

The gene calls are TRBV7-8 and TRBJ2-1, with TRBD2 matching over 15 bases. After removal of 4 bases from V and 9 bases from J, the junction contained 10 bases not matched to a gene. From germline, CDR1 is SGHVS and CDR2 FQNEAQ. The CDR3 consists of 17 residues. The chain's CDR3 is CASSSALGTSGRSEQFF. As DNA, the CDR3 is TGTGCCAGCAGCTCAGCATTAGGGACTAGCGGGAGGAGTGAGCAGTTCTTC. The full variable domain, in which reference TRBV7-8 and TRBJ2-1 provide the parts outside the CDR3, is GAGVSQSPRYKVAKRGQDVALRCDPISGHVSLFWYQQALGQGPEFLTYFQNEAQLDKSGLPSDRFFAERPEGSVSTLKIQRTQQEDSAVYLCASSSALGTSGRSEQFFGPGTRLTVL.

This chain uses TRBV6-1 with TRBJ1-2; D remains ambiguous. V lost 4 bases, J lost 4 bases, and 13 bases lay in between. The CDR3 length is 14 residues. Germline V gene data show CDR1 as MNHNS and CDR2 as SASEGT. The CDR3 DNA is TGTGCCAGCAGTGTTAGATCATTGTCCTATGGCTACACCTTC. It specifies CASSVRSLSYGYTF.

The chain has TRBV28 and TRBJ2-6, with TRBD2 as a possible D gene (6 bases). This CDR3 spans 16 amino acids. Looked up from germline, CDR1 is MDHEN and CDR2 is SYDVKM. V shed 3 bases and J shed 0 bases, with 9 bases lying between them. DNA of the CDR3: TGTGCCAGCAGTTTGGGCGGGAACTCTGGGGCCAACGTCCTGACTTTC. Its translation is CASSLGGNSGANVLTF.

This chain connects TRBV4-3 to TRBJ1-2; a possible D gene is TRBD1 (5 bases). The ends were cut back, 0 bases at V and 0 bases at J, with 11 bases in the middle. Germline V CDR1 and CDR2: LGHNA, YSLEER. There are 16 residues in the CDR3. CDR3 amino acids: CASSQDTSGANYGYTF. The CDR3 bases are TGCGCCAGCAGCCAAGATACATCGGGGGCTAACTATGGCTACACCTTC.

This clone was counted a single time. The V gene is TRBV30, the J gene TRBJ2-1; D not certain. V was shortened by 3 bases and J by 0 bases, with 18 bases between the two germline ends. The germline V gene encodes CDR1 GTSNPN and CDR2 SVGIG (reference sequence). CDR3 size: 17 residues. The CDR3 here is CAWRTLNWRSSYNEQFF. The CDR3 DNA reads as TGTGCCTGGAGGACCCTAAACTGGCGGAGCTCCTACAATGAGCAGTTCTTC.

The chain uses TRBV6-6 and TRBJ1-5, with D unresolved. The length of the CDR3 is 15 residues. The ends were cut back, 6 bases at V and 5 bases at J, with 17 bases in the middle. CDR1 and CDR2 (germline): MNHNY, SVGAGI (reference sequence). CDR3 amino acids: CASSPPGEPDQPQHF. CDR3 in DNA: TGTGCCAGCAGCCCTCCCGGTGAACCTGATCAGCCCCAGCATTTT.

J is TRBJ1-2 and V is TRBV2; D not certain. Germline V gene sequence: CDR1 SNHLY, CDR2 FYNNEI. V was cut by 4 bases and J by 6 bases, with 15 bases left in between. The CDR3 length is 14 residues. The CDR3 sequence: CASSGTPLKDGYTF. The CDR3 bases are TGTGCCAGCAGTGGGACCCCCCTGAAGGATGGCTACACCTTC.

This chain joins TRBV19 and TRBJ1-4; D not resolved. The CDR3 is 15 amino acids. In germline, CDR1 is LNHDA, CDR2 SQIVND (reference sequence). Trimming removed 5 bases from V and 1 base from J, with 11 bases in between. CDR3 region: CASSDPSITNEKLFF. The CDR3 nucleotides read TGTGCCAGTAGTGATCCTTCCATAACTAATGAAAAACTGTTTTTT.

This clone has just a few counts. The CDR3 spells CASSGRQGLEAFF. CDR3 DNA sequence: TGTGCCAGCAGCGGACGACAGGGACTGGAAGCTTTCTTT. The chain is built from TRBV7-2 and TRBJ1-1; the match to TRBD1 covers 7 bases. V dropped 5 bases and J dropped 8; count of bases not matched to a gene: 8. CDR1 is SGHTA and CDR2 is FQGNSA in the germline V gene. There are 13 residues in the CDR3.

The rearrangement joins TRBV6-5 to TRBJ1-1; unclear D gene. Germline V lookup: CDR1 MNHEY, CDR2 SVGAGI. V lost 6 bases and J 6 bases, leaving 14 bases between the germline ends. This CDR3 comprises 13 residues. CDR3 DNA: TGTGCCAGCAGGCTATTACAGCCGTCTGAAGCTTTCTTT. Translation gives CASRLLQPSEAFF.

Concerning this clone itself: Other DNA sequences in this specimen translate into the identical CDR3. V is TRBV5-1 and J is TRBJ2-5; 10 positions match TRBD1. The CDR3 contains 13 residues. Trimming took 4 bases from V and 4 from J; bases not matched to a gene: 1. CDR1 is SGHRS, CDR2 YFSETQ, per germline. This CDR3 is CASSGQGGETQYF. The CDR3 nucleotides are TGCGCCAGCAGCGGACAGGGGGGAGAGACCCAGTACTTC.

The chain carries TRBV14 and TRBJ2-1; D may be TRBD1 or TRBD2 (7 bases each). Germline V gene lookup returns CDR1 SGHDN and CDR2 FVKESK. The CDR3 contains 12 residues. Trimming cost V 10 bases and J 6 bases, with 13 bases left between them. The CDR3: CATRGGSNEQFF. DNA of the CDR3: TGTGCCACCAGGGGGGGATCCAATGAGCAGTTCTTC.

V usage is TRBV12-2 and J usage is TRBJ2-7; the table assigns TRBD2, which was not confirmed against the DNA. TRBV12-2 is listed as a pseudogene. CDR3 length: 11 amino acids. The CDR3 nucleotides read TGTGCAAGTCGTTACTCCTACGAGCAGTACTTC. Translating it yields CASRYSYEQYF.

This clone was counted once. This chain uses TRBV19 with TRBJ2-6; D not certain. The CDR3 extends over 16 amino acids. Germline assignment: CDR1 LNHDA and CDR2 SQIVND (reference sequence). Trimming cost V 10 bases and J 2 bases, with 18 bases left between them. The CDR3 bases are TGTGCCACCATGGGCCCCCTGATCGCTGGGGCCAACGTCCTGACTTTC. This encodes CATMGPLIAGANVLTF.

As for this clone: The sample contains more than one DNA sequence encoding this CDR3. The CDR3 DNA reads as TGTGCCAGCAGCTCCGGGACATCCTACAATGAGCAGTTCTTC. Its protein is CASSSGTSYNEQFF. V gene TRBV9 combines with J gene TRBJ2-1, with D maybe TRBD1 (6 bases). The germline V gene encodes CDR1 SGDLS and CDR2 YYNGEE. V gave up 4 bases and J gave up 1 base, with 9 bases separating them. This CDR3 is 14 amino acids long.

V usage is TRBV15 and J usage is TRBJ1-1; D possibly corresponds to TRBD1 (6 bases). Trimming cost V 0 bases and J 4 bases, with 12 bases left between them. The CDR3 consists of 15 residues. The V gene's germline CDR1 is LNHNV and CDR2 YYDKDF (reference sequence). CDR3 amino acids: CATSRDSGGGTEAFF. CDR3 bases: TGTGCCACCAGCAGAGATTCGGGGGGCGGCACTGAAGCTTTCTTT.